This TCR beta chain derives from a study of blood T cell repertoires in COVID-19 (dated by TCRdb to the early 2020s). With respect to the entire study: Collaborator samples came from the United States, Italy and Spain and covered acute and convalescent phases of COVID-19. The material from the prospective study consisted of cDNA or gDNA derived from T cells, B-cell-depleted T cells, or PBMCs. Subjects who had been exposed to COVID-19, were actively infected with it, or had recovered from it provided the deeply sampled blood TCRbeta repertoires that made up the dataset. A freely available public database, intended as a resource for researchers studying the immune response to SARS-CoV-2, is where the repertoires were released. Samples were obtained from the ongoing ImmuneRACE study (first 160 participants) and from about 1,300 subjects provided by 6 global collaborators. Sample metadata almost always included a de-identified subject ID, COVID-19 status, age in years and sex. Where available, HLA class I and class II types were obtained from metadata supplied by the sample provider rather than from assay-based typing.

The immunoSEQ Assay, a bias-controlled multiplex PCR, was used to amplify TCRbeta CDR3 regions from genomic DNA. The original methods were these. Within the assay, amplification of reference gene primers was used to estimate how many nucleated cells each sample contained. To quantify the absolute abundance of each unique TCRbeta CDR3 rearrangement, sequence reads were collapsed and filtered. For each sample, productive Simpson clonality was calculated as the square root of Simpson's diversity index over productive rearrangements. The immuneACCESS repertoire file appears here via TCRdb, limited to in-frame rearrangements. These files lack a portion of the clones; in checked studies, under half of the deficit traces to unresolved V genes, and the cause of the others is not known. Clone size and V and J calls were adopted from that table, with D and trimming inferred from the DNA. The sample yields 97,000 or so clones; 80% to 95% were counted once. The ten biggest clones cover 4% to 4.5% of the sample.

V and J are trimmed by 4 bases and 5 bases, and the gene matches miss 9 bases of the junction. CDR1 SGHNT and CDR2 YYREEE are derived from the germline V gene (reference sequence). The CDR3, cysteine through phenylalanine, is 15 amino acids long. The entry retains the CDR3 DNA only, 45 bases that are in frame from base 1. Collaborating institutions collected whole blood in K2EDTA tubes following their own protocols. For TCRbeta analysis, collaborators shipped samples in one of three forms: frozen whole blood, isolated PBMCs, or DNA extracted from either of those sample types. Beyond this particular receptor, the publication reports: The amount of clinical and demographic metadata varied by source and participant and was provided uncurated.

Only one count was recorded for this clone. Its antigen remains unidentified. Base quality data are lacking; no much larger clone is found one base away. The clonotype was recovered from a man aged 18-30 years with acute or convalescent COVID-19. The chain joins TRBV5-4 to TRBJ2-7; TRBD1 agrees with 10 junctional bases. The sample taken for sequencing was peripheral blood. CDR3 reads: CASSGGGQGYDEQYF. The DNA is as follows: TGTGCCAGCAGCGGGGGGGGACAGGGGTACGACGAGCAGTACTTC.